A selection of T cell receptor beta chains follows, all from one sample in a study of cytomegalovirus exposure and HLA in healthy donors. The table came from immunoSEQ multiplex PCR; TCRdb's copy has only in-frame clones and leaves some out. This repertoire shows around 120,000 clones, about 80% found once; its top ten account for about 10%. What was sequenced was PBMCs. These receptors were obtained from a female donor in good health and CMV-seropositive. The CDR3 runs from the conserved cysteine through the conserved F or W. A D gene is named only where the DNA matches it firmly. Where a row states a size, it is once, few, many or the class of an expanded clone; other rows omit it.

cdr3_aa: CASREGSGSTGELFF; cdr3_nt: TGCGCCAGCAGGGAGGGTAGCGGAAGCACCGGGGAGCTGTTTTTT; v_call: TRBV5-1; j_call: TRBJ2-2; clone_size: -; d_call: -
cdr3_aa: CATGPPPGQTNSGANVLTF; cdr3_nt: TGTGCCACCGGTCCACCTCCGGGACAGACTAACTCTGGGGCCAACGTCCTGACTTTC; v_call: TRBV7-6; j_call: TRBJ2-6; clone_size: once; d_call: TRBD1
cdr3_aa: CASSLGQGTPLHF; cdr3_nt: TGTGCCAGCAGCTTAGGACAGGGTACACCCCTCCACTTT; v_call: TRBV11-2; j_call: TRBJ1-6; clone_size: -; d_call: TRBD1
cdr3_aa: CASSLGQGIGNEQFF; cdr3_nt: TGTGCCAGCAGCTTAGGACAGGGGATTGGAAATGAGCAGTTCTTC; v_call: TRBV7-2; j_call: TRBJ2-1; clone_size: few; d_call: TRBD1
cdr3_aa: CAWKTGENSPLHF; cdr3_nt: TGTGCCTGGAAGACAGGGGAGAATTCACCCCTCCACTTT; v_call: TRBV30; j_call: TRBJ1-6; clone_size: -; d_call: TRBD1
cdr3_aa: CAISVDGGSYEQYF; cdr3_nt: TGTGCCATCAGTGTGGACGGGGGCTCCTACGAGCAGTACTTC; v_call: TRBV10-3; j_call: TRBJ2-7; clone_size: -; d_call: -
cdr3_aa: CASSLAGRQQETQYF; cdr3_nt: TGTGCCAGCAGCTTGGCCGGGAGACAGCAAGAGACCCAGTACTTC; v_call: TRBV5-4; j_call: TRBJ2-5; clone_size: -; d_call: -
cdr3_aa: CASSYSNPGSTDTQYF; cdr3_nt: TGTGCCAGCAGTTACTCGAATCCTGGCAGCACAGATACGCAGTATTTT; v_call: TRBV6-5; j_call: TRBJ2-3; clone_size: -; d_call: -
cdr3_aa: CASSLQVPGGNSPLHF; cdr3_nt: TGTGCCAGCAGCTTACAGGTCCCGGGAGGGAATTCACCCCTCCACTTT; v_call: TRBV5-4; j_call: TRBJ1-6; clone_size: -; d_call: -
cdr3_aa: CASSLVGLAGGGEQFF; cdr3_nt: TGTGCCAGCAGCTTAGTGGGGCTAGCGGGGGGAGGGGAGCAGTTCTTC; v_call: TRBV7-2; j_call: TRBJ2-1; clone_size: -; d_call: TRBD2
cdr3_aa: CASNRGAELNTGELFF; cdr3_nt: TGTGCCAGTAACAGGGGCGCCGAGCTTAACACCGGGGAGCTGTTTTTT; v_call: TRBV19; j_call: TRBJ2-2; clone_size: -; d_call: TRBD1
cdr3_aa: CASSLKGGAEAFF; cdr3_nt: TGTGCCAGCAGCTTGAAAGGGGGCGCTGAAGCTTTCTTT; v_call: TRBV5-4; j_call: TRBJ1-1; clone_size: few; d_call: TRBD1
cdr3_aa: CASRTGKIHEQYF; cdr3_nt: TGTGCCAGCAGGACAGGGAAAATCCACGAGCAGTACTTC; v_call: TRBV28; j_call: TRBJ2-7; clone_size: -; d_call: TRBD1
cdr3_aa: CASSPGTSLSDEQFF; cdr3_nt: TGCGCCAGCAGTCCCGGGACTAGTCTTAGCGATGAGCAGTTCTTC; v_call: TRBV5-1; j_call: TRBJ2-1; clone_size: -; d_call: TRBD2
cdr3_aa: CASSPLYNEQFF; cdr3_nt: TGTGCCAGCAGTCCCTTATACAATGAGCAGTTCTTC; v_call: TRBV2; j_call: TRBJ2-1; clone_size: -; d_call: -
cdr3_aa: CASSYDSYTEAFF; cdr3_nt: TGTGCCAGCAGCTACGACAGTTACACTGAAGCTTTCTTT; v_call: TRBV7-2; j_call: TRBJ1-1; clone_size: few; d_call: -
cdr3_aa: CASSSGGISGETQYF; cdr3_nt: TGTGCCAGCAGCTCCGGGGGGATCTCGGGTGAGACCCAGTACTTC; v_call: TRBV7-6; j_call: TRBJ2-5; clone_size: -; d_call: TRBD2
cdr3_aa: CASTTGPRQYF; cdr3_nt: TGTGCCAGCACTACTGGGCCCCGCCAGTACTTC; v_call: TRBV6-5; j_call: TRBJ2-7; clone_size: -; d_call: -
cdr3_aa: CASTTGQNYGYTF; cdr3_nt: TGTGCCAGCACCACGGGACAGAACTATGGCTACACCTTC; v_call: TRBV28; j_call: TRBJ1-2; clone_size: -; d_call: TRBD1
cdr3_aa: CASSPRVAGQSSYEQYF; cdr3_nt: TGTGCCAGCTCACCACGAGTAGCTGGACAGAGCTCCTACGAGCAGTACTTC; v_call: TRBV18; j_call: TRBJ2-7; clone_size: -; d_call: -
cdr3_aa: CASSAQGNYGYTF; cdr3_nt: TGTGCCAGCAGCGCACAGGGGAACTATGGCTACACCTTC; v_call: TRBV9; j_call: TRBJ1-2; clone_size: -; d_call: TRBD1
cdr3_aa: CASSEGWGANYGYTF; cdr3_nt: TGTGCCAGCAGTGAAGGATGGGGGGCTAACTATGGCTACACCTTC; v_call: TRBV6-1; j_call: TRBJ1-2; clone_size: -; d_call: -
cdr3_aa: CASSFSLRGSYGYTF; cdr3_nt: TGTGCCAGCAGCTTTTCTCTCAGGGGGAGCTATGGCTACACCTTC; v_call: TRBV7-8; j_call: TRBJ1-2; clone_size: -; d_call: TRBD1
cdr3_aa: CASSRQIQNTGELFF; cdr3_nt: TGTGCCAGCAGTAGACAGATTCAGAACACCGGGGAGCTGTTTTTT; v_call: TRBV6-4; j_call: TRBJ2-2; clone_size: once; d_call: -
cdr3_aa: CSVVGTLEVTEAFF; cdr3_nt: TGCAGCGTTGTAGGCACCCTCGAGGTCACTGAAGCTTTCTTT; v_call: TRBV29-1; j_call: TRBJ1-1; clone_size: -; d_call: -
cdr3_aa: CASSFPDRPHSPLHF; cdr3_nt: TGTGCCAGCAGTTTCCCGGACAGGCCGCATTCACCCCTCCACTTT; v_call: TRBV6-5; j_call: TRBJ1-6; clone_size: few; d_call: TRBD1
cdr3_aa: CASSYSGGPGPYGYTF; cdr3_nt: TGTGCCAGCAGTTACTCAGGAGGGCCCGGACCCTATGGCTACACCTTC; v_call: TRBV6-5; j_call: TRBJ1-2; clone_size: -; d_call: -
cdr3_aa: CASSPGQTNYGYTF; cdr3_nt: TGTGCCAGCAGTCCCGGACAGACTAACTATGGCTACACCTTC; v_call: TRBV6-6; j_call: TRBJ1-2; clone_size: -; d_call: -
cdr3_aa: CASTQTGNTIYF; cdr3_nt: TGTGCCAGCACCCAGACTGGAAACACCATATATTTT; v_call: TRBV2; j_call: TRBJ1-3; clone_size: -; d_call: -
cdr3_aa: CASSLQGYEKLFF; cdr3_nt: TGTGCCAGCAGTCTTCAGGGATATGAAAAACTGTTTTTT; v_call: TRBV25-1; j_call: TRBJ1-4; clone_size: -; d_call: -
cdr3_aa: CSVGQADIQYF; cdr3_nt: TGCAGCGTTGGCCAGGCTGACATTCAGTACTTC; v_call: TRBV29-1; j_call: TRBJ2-4; clone_size: -; d_call: -
cdr3_aa: CAMKRDTEAFF; cdr3_nt: TGTGCCATGAAGAGGGACACTGAAGCTTTCTTT; v_call: TRBV5-4; j_call: TRBJ1-1; clone_size: few; d_call: -
cdr3_aa: CASTRQGGTEAFF; cdr3_nt: TGTGCCAGCACAAGACAGGGGGGCACTGAAGCTTTCTTT; v_call: TRBV7-8; j_call: TRBJ1-1; clone_size: -; d_call: TRBD1
cdr3_aa: CAISESTGTHEQYF; cdr3_nt: TGTGCCATCAGTGAGTCGACAGGGACGCACGAGCAGTACTTC; v_call: TRBV10-3; j_call: TRBJ2-7; clone_size: -; d_call: TRBD1
cdr3_aa: CASSLLAGQLSYEQYF; cdr3_nt: TGCGCCAGCAGCTTGTTAGCCGGACAGCTCTCCTACGAGCAGTACTTC; v_call: TRBV5-1; j_call: TRBJ2-7; clone_size: -; d_call: -
cdr3_aa: CASSIDKNRGEAFF; cdr3_nt: TGTGCCAGTAGTATAGATAAGAACAGGGGTGAAGCTTTCTTT; v_call: TRBV19; j_call: TRBJ1-1; clone_size: -; d_call: TRBD1